This T cell receptor (beta chain) stems from a study of PD-1 and CTLA-4 blockade in melanoma (dated by TCRdb to about 2021). For the wider study: In patients with melanoma, the researchers looked at the effects of CTLA-4 blockade versus PD-1 blockade on the CD8 T cell response that was melanoma-reactive.

The V end loses 6 bases and the J end loses 4 bases, and a stretch of 15 bases separates them. The CDR3, cysteine through phenylalanine, is 14 amino acids long. The entry retains the CDR3 DNA only, 42 bases that are in frame from base 1. CDR1 and CDR2 (SQVTM, ANQGSEA) derive from the germline V gene. The library was built by means of the immunoSEQ multiplex PCR assay. The source is immuneACCESS, and TCRdb retained only in-frame sequences with V and J called. Part of the clones is not carried over; for the studies checked, unresolved V genes explain less than half of this, and the remainder is unexplained. Present in this sample are 15,000 to 20,000 clones, 60% to 75% of which were seen just once. The ten largest clones take up roughly 15% of the sample. As to this clone: Its antigen is unknown. No clone much larger than this one lies a single base away; base qualities are absent.

The TCR originated in a human donor with melanoma. This specimen was CD8+ T cells from peripheral blood, taken before anti-PD-1 treatment. In this chain, TRBV29-1 is recombined with TRBJ2-2, with an unclear D gene assignment. Here is the DNA: TGCAGCGTGGCCGATTCCTCGGGCACCGGGGAGCTGTTTTTT. The resulting protein is CSVADSSGTGELFF.